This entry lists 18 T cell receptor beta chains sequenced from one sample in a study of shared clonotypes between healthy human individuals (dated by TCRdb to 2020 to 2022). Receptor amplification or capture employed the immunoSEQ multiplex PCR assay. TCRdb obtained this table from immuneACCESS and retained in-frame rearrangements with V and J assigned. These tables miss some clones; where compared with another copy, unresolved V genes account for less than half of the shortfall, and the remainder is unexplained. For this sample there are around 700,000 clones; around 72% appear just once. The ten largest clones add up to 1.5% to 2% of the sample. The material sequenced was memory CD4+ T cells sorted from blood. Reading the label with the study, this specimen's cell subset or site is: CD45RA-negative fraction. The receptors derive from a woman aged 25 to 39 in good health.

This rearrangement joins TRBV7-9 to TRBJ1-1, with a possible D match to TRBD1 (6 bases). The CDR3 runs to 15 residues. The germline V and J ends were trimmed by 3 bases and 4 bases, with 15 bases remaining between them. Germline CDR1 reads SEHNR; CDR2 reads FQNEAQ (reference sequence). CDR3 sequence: CASSFRGAPSTEAFF. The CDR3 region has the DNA TGTGCCAGCAGCTTTAGGGGGGCGCCTAGCACTGAAGCTTTCTTT.

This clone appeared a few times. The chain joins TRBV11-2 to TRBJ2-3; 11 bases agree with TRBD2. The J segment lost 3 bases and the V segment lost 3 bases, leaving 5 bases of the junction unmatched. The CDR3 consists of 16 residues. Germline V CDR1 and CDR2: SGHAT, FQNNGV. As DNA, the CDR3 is TGTGCCAGCAGCTTTTCACTAGCGGGAGTAACAGATACGCAGTATTTT. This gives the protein CASSFSLAGVTDTQYF.

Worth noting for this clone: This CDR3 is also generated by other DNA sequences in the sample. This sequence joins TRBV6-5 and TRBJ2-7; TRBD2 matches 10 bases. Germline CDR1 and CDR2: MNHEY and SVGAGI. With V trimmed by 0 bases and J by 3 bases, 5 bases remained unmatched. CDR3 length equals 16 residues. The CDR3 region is CASSYSSPSGSYEQYF. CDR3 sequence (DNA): TGTGCCAGCAGTTACTCGAGTCCTAGCGGGAGCTACGAGCAGTACTTC.

The CDR3 loop reads CSVYFQSSTDTQYF. CDR3 nucleotides: TGCAGCGTATATTTCCAGAGCAGCACAGATACGCAGTATTTT. The chain carries TRBV29-1 and TRBJ2-3; D unclear. V gave up 6 bases and J gave up 0 bases, with 13 bases separating them. Germline CDR1 reads SQVTM; CDR2 reads ANQGSEA. This CDR3 contains 14 residues.

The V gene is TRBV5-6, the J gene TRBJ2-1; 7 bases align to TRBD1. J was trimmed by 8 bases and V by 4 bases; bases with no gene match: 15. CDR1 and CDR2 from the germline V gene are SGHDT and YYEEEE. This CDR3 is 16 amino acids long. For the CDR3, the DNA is TGTGCCAGCAGCCCCATCGACAGGGCCGTCCTGGATGAGCAGTTCTTC. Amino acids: CASSPIDRAVLDEQFF.

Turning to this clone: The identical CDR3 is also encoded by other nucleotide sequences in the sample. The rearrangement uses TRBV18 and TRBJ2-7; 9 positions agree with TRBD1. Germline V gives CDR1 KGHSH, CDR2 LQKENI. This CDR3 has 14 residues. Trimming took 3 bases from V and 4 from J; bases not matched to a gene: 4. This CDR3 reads CASSPGQGFYEQYF. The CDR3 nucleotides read TGTGCCAGCTCACCCGGACAGGGGTTTTACGAGCAGTACTTC. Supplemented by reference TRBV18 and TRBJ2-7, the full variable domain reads NAGVMQNPRHLVRRRGQEARLRCSPMKGHSHVYWYRQLPEEGLKFMVYLQKENIIDESGMPKERFSAEFPKEGPSILRIQQVVRGDSAAYFCASSPGQGFYEQYFGPGTRLTVT.

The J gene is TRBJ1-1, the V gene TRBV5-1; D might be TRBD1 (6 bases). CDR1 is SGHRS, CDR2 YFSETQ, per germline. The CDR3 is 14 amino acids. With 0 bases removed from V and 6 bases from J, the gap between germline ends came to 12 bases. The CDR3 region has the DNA TGCGCCAGCAGCTTGGCGGACAGTTCCCCTGAAGCTTTCTTT. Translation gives CASSLADSSPEAFF.

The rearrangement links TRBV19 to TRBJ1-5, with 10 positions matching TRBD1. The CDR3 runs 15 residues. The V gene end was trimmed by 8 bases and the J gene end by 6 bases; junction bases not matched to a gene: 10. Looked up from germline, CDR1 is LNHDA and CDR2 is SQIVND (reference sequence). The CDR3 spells CASQEVRQGAQPQHF. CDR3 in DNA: TGTGCCAGTCAAGAGGTCCGACAGGGGGCTCAGCCCCAGCATTTT.

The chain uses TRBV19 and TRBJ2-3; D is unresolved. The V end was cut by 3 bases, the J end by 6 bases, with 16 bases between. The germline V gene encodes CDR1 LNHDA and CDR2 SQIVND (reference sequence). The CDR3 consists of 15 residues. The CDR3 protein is CASSMASLRLDTQYF. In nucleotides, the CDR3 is TGTGCCAGTAGTATGGCGAGCCTGCGCTTGGATACGCAGTATTTT.

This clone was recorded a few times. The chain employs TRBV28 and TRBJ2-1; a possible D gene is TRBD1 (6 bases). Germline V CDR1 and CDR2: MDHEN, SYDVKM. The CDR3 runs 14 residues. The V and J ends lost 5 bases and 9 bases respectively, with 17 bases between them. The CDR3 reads CASSPHKQGSEQFF. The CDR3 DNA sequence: TGTGCCAGCAGTCCCCACAAACAGGGTAGTGAGCAGTTCTTC.

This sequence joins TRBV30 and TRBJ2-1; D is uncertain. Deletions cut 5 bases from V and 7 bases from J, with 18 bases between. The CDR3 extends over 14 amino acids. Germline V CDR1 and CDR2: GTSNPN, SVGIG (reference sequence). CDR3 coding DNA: TGTGCCTGGGTTCCCACGGACCCCGCAAATGAGCAGTTCTTC. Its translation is CAWVPTDPANEQFF.

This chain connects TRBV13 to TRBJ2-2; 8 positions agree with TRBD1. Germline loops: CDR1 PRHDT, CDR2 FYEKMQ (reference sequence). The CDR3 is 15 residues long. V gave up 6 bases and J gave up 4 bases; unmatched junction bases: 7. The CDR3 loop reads CASRWTGQGTGELFF. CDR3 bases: TGTGCCAGCAGATGGACCGGACAGGGCACCGGGGAGCTGTTTTTT.

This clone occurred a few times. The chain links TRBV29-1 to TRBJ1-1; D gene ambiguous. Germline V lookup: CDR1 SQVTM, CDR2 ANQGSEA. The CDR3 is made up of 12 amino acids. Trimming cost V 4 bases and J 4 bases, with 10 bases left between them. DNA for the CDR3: TGCAGCGTTGGGCAGGTGGGCACTGAAGCTTTCTTT. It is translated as CSVGQVGTEAFF.

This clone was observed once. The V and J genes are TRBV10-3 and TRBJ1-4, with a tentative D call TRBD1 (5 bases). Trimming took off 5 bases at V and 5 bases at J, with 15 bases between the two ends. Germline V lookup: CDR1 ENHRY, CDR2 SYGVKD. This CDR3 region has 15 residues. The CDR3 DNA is TGTGCCATCAGTAGGGACCCGGGGGAGAATGAAAAACTGTTTTTT. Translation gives CAISRDPGENEKLFF.

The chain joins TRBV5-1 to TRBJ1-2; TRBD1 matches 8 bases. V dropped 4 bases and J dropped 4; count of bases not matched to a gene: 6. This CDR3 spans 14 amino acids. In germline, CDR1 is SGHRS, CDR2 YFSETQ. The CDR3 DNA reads TGCGCCAGCAGCCCAGGGGGCAGGTCCTATGGCTACACCTTC. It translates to CASSPGGRSYGYTF.

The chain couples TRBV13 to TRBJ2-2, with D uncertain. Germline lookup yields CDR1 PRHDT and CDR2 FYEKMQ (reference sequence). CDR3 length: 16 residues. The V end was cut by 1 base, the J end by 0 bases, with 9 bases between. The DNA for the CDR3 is TGTGCCAGCAGCTTAGTTGTCAAAGCGAACACCGGGGAGCTGTTTTTT. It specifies CASSLVVKANTGELFF.

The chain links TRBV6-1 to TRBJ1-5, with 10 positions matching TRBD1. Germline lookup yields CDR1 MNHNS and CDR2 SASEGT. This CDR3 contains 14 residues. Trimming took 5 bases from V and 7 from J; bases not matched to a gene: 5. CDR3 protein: CASSIQTGGQPQHF. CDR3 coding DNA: TGTGCCAGCAGTATTCAGACAGGGGGCCAGCCCCAGCATTTT.

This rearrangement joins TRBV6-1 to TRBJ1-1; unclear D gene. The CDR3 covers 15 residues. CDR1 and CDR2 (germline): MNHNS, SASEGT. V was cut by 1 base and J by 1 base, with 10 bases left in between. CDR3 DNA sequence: TGTGCCAGCAGTGAAGGGTTTGGACCGAACACTGAAGCTTTCTTT. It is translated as CASSEGFGPNTEAFF.